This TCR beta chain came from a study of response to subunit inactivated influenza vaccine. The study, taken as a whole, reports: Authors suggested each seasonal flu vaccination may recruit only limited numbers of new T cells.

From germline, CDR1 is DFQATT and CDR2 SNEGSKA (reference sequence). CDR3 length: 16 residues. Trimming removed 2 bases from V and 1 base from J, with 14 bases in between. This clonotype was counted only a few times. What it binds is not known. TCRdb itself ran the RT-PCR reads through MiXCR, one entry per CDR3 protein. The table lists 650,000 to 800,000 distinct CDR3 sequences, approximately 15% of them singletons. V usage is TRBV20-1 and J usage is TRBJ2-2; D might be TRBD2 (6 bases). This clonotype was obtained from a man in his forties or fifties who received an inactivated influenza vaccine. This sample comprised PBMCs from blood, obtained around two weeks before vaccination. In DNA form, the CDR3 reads TGCAGTGCTAGAACCGTCCGGGGGATGAACACCGGGGAGCTGTTTTTT. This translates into CSARTVRGMNTGELFF.